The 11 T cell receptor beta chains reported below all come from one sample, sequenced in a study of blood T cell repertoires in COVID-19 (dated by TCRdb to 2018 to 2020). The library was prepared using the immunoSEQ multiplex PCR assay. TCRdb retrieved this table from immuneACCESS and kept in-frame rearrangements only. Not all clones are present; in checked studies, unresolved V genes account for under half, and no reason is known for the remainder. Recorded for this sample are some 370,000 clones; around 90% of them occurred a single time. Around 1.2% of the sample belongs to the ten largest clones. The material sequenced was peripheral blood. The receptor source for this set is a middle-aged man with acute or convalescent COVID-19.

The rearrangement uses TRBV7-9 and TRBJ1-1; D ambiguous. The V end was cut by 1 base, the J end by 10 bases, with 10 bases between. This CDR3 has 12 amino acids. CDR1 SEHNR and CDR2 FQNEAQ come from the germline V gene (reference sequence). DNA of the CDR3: TGTGCCAGCAGCTTAGACGGTATTGGAGCTTTCTTT. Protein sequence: CASSLDGIGAFF.

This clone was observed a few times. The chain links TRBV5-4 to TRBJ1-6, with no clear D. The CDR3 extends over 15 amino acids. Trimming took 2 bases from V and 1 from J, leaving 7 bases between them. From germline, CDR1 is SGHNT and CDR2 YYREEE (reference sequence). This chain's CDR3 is CASSFQASYNSPLHF. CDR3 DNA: TGTGCCAGCAGCTTTCAGGCATCCTATAATTCACCCCTCCACTTT.

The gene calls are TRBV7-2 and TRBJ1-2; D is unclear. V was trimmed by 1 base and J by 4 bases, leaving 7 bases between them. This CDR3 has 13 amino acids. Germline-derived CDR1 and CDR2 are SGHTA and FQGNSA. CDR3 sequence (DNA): TGTGCCAGCAGCTTAGTTAGTAGCTATGGCTACACCTTC. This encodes CASSLVSSYGYTF.

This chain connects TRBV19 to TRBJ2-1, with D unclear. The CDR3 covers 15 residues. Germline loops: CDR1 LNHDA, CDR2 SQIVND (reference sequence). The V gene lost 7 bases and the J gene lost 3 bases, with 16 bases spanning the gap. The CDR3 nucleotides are TGTGCCAGTACTAGGCGGAAAGGAATCTACAATGAGCAGTTCTTC. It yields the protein CASTRRKGIYNEQFF.

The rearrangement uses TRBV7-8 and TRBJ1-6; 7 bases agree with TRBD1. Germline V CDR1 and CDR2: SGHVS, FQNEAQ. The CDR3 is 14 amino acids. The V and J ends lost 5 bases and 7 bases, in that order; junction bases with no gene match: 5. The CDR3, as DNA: TGTGCCAGCAGCCGAGGACAGGAAAATTCACCCCTCCACTTT. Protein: CASSRGQENSPLHF.

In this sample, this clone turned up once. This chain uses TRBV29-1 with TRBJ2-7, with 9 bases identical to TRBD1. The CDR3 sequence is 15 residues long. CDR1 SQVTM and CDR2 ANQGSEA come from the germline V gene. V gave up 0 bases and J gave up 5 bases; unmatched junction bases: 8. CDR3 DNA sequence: TGCAGCGTTGAAGATGGAAGACAGGGGGTAAACGAGCAGTACTTC. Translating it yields CSVEDGRQGVNEQYF.

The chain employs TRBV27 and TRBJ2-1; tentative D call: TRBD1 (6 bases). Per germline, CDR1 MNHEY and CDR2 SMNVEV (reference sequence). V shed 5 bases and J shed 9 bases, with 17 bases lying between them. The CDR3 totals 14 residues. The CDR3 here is CASSGSRAGVEQFF. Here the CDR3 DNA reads TGTGCCAGCAGTGGTAGCAGGGCAGGGGTTGAGCAGTTCTTC.

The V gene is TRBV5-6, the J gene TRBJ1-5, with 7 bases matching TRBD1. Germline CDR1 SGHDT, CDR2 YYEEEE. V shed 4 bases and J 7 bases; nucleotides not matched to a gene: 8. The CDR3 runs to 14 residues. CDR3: CASSVDRVGQPQHF. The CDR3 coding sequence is TGTGCCAGCAGCGTTGACAGGGTGGGACAGCCCCAGCATTTT.

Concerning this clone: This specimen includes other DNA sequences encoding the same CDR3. CDR3: CASSLYGTGNTEAFF. In DNA, the CDR3 is TGTGCCAGCAGTTTATATGGGACAGGGAACACTGAAGCTTTCTTT. V is TRBV28 and J is TRBJ1-1, with TRBD1 identical over 8 bases. Germline loops: CDR1 MDHEN, CDR2 SYDVKM. The CDR3 contains 15 residues. V was clipped by 1 base and J by 1 base; unmatched bases: 2.

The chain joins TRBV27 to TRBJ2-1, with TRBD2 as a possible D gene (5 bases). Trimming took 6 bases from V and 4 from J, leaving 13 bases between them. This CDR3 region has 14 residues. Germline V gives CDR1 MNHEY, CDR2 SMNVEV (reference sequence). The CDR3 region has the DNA TGTGCCAGCAGCATGGGTGGAGGTTACAATGAGCAGTTCTTC. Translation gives CASSMGGGYNEQFF.

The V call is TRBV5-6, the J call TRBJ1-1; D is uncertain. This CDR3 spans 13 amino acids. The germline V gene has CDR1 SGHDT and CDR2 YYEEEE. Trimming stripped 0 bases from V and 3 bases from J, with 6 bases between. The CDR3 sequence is CASSLDPYTEAFF. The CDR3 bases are TGTGCCAGCAGCTTGGATCCCTACACTGAAGCTTTCTTT.